The 28 T cell receptor beta chains below come from one sample, sequenced in a study of T cell responses to AZD1222 COVID-19 vaccine. Assay: immunoSEQ multiplex PCR; the TCRdb copy retains only in-frame clones and omits some. The profile shows about 150,000 clones, 85% to 95% of them singletons. The sequences come from peripheral blood, collected on day 0 of MenACWY control vaccination. The receptor set was obtained from an adult in good health.

The rearrangement links TRBV7-8 to TRBJ2-3; D possibly corresponds to TRBD1 (6 bases). Trimming stripped 2 bases from V and 0 bases from J, with 15 bases between. The length of the CDR3 is 17 residues. Germline V lookup: CDR1 SGHVS, CDR2 FQNEAQ. DNA of the CDR3: TGTGCCAGCAGCTTAAGAGGGGGTTTCTCTAGCACAGATACGCAGTATTTT. Its translation is CASSLRGGFSSTDTQYF.

J is TRBJ2-7 and V is TRBV11-2; tentative D call: TRBD1 (5 bases). The CDR3 has 14 residues. Germline V CDR1 and CDR2: SGHAT, FQNNGV. Trimming cost V 3 bases and J 6 bases, with 15 bases left between them. The DNA for the CDR3 is TGTGCCAGCAGCTTGGCCGCAGGGTACGCCGAGCAGTACTTC. It codes for CASSLAAGYAEQYF.

V is TRBV7-2 and J is TRBJ1-5, with TRBD1 as a possible D gene (6 bases). This CDR3 has 14 amino acids. Deletions cut 5 bases from V and 4 bases from J, with 12 bases between. CDR1 is SGHTA and CDR2 is FQGNSA in the germline V gene. This CDR3 reads CASSPGGGNQPQHF. The CDR3 DNA follows: TGTGCCAGCAGCCCCGGAGGGGGAAATCAGCCCCAGCATTTT.

The V and J genes are TRBV24-1 and TRBJ2-2; unclear D gene. This CDR3 is built from 13 residues. In germline, CDR1 is KGHDR, CDR2 SFDVKD. Trimming took 6 bases from V and 2 from J, leaving 6 bases between them. CDR3 sequence (DNA): TGTGCCACCAGTAGCCCTAACACCGGGGAGCTGTTTTTT. Residues: CATSSPNTGELFF.

This chain connects TRBV3-1 (or the pseudogene TRBV3-2) to TRBJ2-1; D unclear. CDR1 is LGHDT, CDR2 YNNKEL, per germline (reference sequence). This CDR3 is 15 amino acids long. V shed 1 base and J shed 0 bases, with 7 bases lying between them. The DNA for the CDR3 is TGTGCCAGCAGCCAAGGACTCATCTCCTACAATGAGCAGTTCTTC. Its protein product is CASSQGLISYNEQFF.

The genes are TRBV28 and TRBJ1-4; no firm D call. V was clipped by 6 bases and J by 10 bases, with 12 bases between them. CDR3 length: 12 amino acids. The germline CDR1 and CDR2 sequences are MDHEN and SYDVKM. The CDR3 DNA sequence: TGTGCCAGCAGAGTCTCAGGTGGAAAACTGTTTTTT. It translates to CASRVSGGKLFF.

The V call is TRBV19, the J call TRBJ2-2; unclear D gene. Trimming took 5 bases from V and 3 from J, leaving 10 bases between them. Germline V CDR1 and CDR2: LNHDA, SQIVND (reference sequence). This CDR3 has 14 residues. DNA for the CDR3: TGTGCCAGTAGTTCAACGTGGGACACCGGGGAGCTGTTTTTT. Amino acids: CASSSTWDTGELFF.

The J gene is TRBJ2-2, the V gene TRBV9; either TRBD1 or TRBD2 may fit D (5 bases each). The CDR3 is made up of 16 amino acids. Germline-derived CDR1 and CDR2 are SGDLS and YYNGEE. Trimming cost V 5 bases and J 0 bases, with 14 bases left between them. The CDR3 DNA reads as TGTGCCAGCAGTGGACGGGGCTCAGCGAACACCGGGGAGCTGTTTTTT. Translating gives CASSGRGSANTGELFF.

CDR3 loop: CASSTLLGGSAYYGYTF. Here the CDR3 DNA reads TGTGCCAGTAGTACCCTCCTCGGGGGGTCGGCATACTATGGCTACACCTTC. The chain combines TRBV19 with TRBJ1-2; a weak D match, TRBD1 (5 bases). The CDR3 is made up of 17 amino acids. V was cut by 4 bases and J by 3 bases, with 21 bases left in between. Germline CDR1 LNHDA, CDR2 SQIVND (reference sequence).

V gene TRBV18 combines with J gene TRBJ1-4, with no clear D. There are 16 residues in the CDR3. Trimming left V 6 bases short and J 0 bases short, with 14 bases between. Germline V gene lookup returns CDR1 KGHSH and CDR2 LQKENI. CDR3 amino acids: CASSPPNPATNEKLFF. The CDR3 DNA sequence: TGTGCCAGCTCGCCTCCCAATCCTGCAACTAATGAAAAACTGTTTTTT.

The V gene is TRBV7-3, the J gene TRBJ2-1, with 8 positions matching TRBD2. V shed 2 bases and J 2 bases; nucleotides not matched to a gene: 5. Per the germline V gene, CDR1 is SGHTA and CDR2 is FQGTGA. CDR3 length equals 16 residues. The CDR3 here is CASSLHTSGTYNEQFF. In DNA form, the CDR3 reads TGTGCCAGCAGCTTACACACTAGCGGAACCTACAATGAGCAGTTCTTC.

V usage is TRBV19 and J usage is TRBJ2-7; TRBD1 might be the D (6 bases). V was shortened by 3 bases and J by 7 bases, with 10 bases between the two germline ends. This CDR3 contains 12 residues. Germline V lookup: CDR1 LNHDA, CDR2 SQIVND (reference sequence). In DNA, the CDR3 is TGTGCCAGTAGTATTACAGGGATTGAGCAGTACTTC. Protein: CASSITGIEQYF.

This clone was observed a few times. This rearrangement joins TRBV19 to TRBJ1-3; weak D call: TRBD1 (6 bases). Germline V lookup: CDR1 LNHDA, CDR2 SQIVND (reference sequence). The CDR3 runs to 15 residues. Trimming pared 0 bases from V and 4 bases from J, leaving 10 bases between. The CDR3 protein is CASSIDTGRGNTIYF. CDR3 coding DNA: TGTGCCAGTAGTATAGATACAGGGAGAGGAAACACCATATATTTT.

This clone was observed a single time. The J gene is TRBJ1-4, the V gene TRBV19; weak D call: TRBD1 (5 bases). Germline CDR1 is LNHDA and CDR2 is SQIVND (reference sequence). The CDR3 runs 14 residues. Trimming removed 8 bases at V and 8 bases at J, with 18 bases between. The CDR3 sequence: CASSRDLGYEKLFF. The CDR3 nucleotides read TGTGCCAGTTCCAGGGATCTAGGCTACGAAAAACTGTTTTTT.

The CDR3 region is CATSVPGGADTQYF. The CDR3 region has the DNA TGTGCCACCTCTGTACCCGGAGGGGCAGATACGCAGTATTTT. V and J are TRBV6-5 and TRBJ2-3; possibly TRBD2 for D (6 bases). The CDR3 covers 14 residues. The ends were cut back, 10 bases at V and 4 bases at J, with 18 bases in the middle. Germline lookup yields CDR1 MNHEY and CDR2 SVGAGI.

The rearrangement links TRBV19 to TRBJ2-6, with TRBD1 matching over 8 bases. Germline lookup yields CDR1 LNHDA and CDR2 SQIVND (reference sequence). The CDR3 extends over 16 amino acids. V lost 5 bases, J lost 3 bases, and 6 bases stayed unmatched. The CDR3 reads CASSPPRGLGANVLTF. In nucleotides, the CDR3 is TGTGCCAGTAGTCCCCCCAGGGGGCTTGGGGCCAACGTCCTGACTTTC.

The chain links TRBV12-3 or TRBV12-4 to TRBJ1-2; possible D gene TRBD1, 6 bases. V lost 5 bases and J lost 9, with 16 bases in between. This CDR3 is built from 13 residues. CDR3 bases: TGTGCCAGCAGTCGTGACAGGCCTCGTCGCTACACCTTC. This encodes CASSRDRPRRYTF.

The genes are TRBV5-1 and TRBJ2-3, with 7 bases matching TRBD1. V trimming: 3 bases; J trimming: 3 bases; junction bases outside the gene matches: 4. This CDR3 region has 14 residues. Germline loops: CDR1 SGHRS, CDR2 YFSETQ. The CDR3 reads CASSSQGETDTQYF. The CDR3 DNA sequence: TGCGCCAGCAGCTCCCAGGGGGAGACAGATACGCAGTATTTT.

The V call is TRBV6-5, the J call TRBJ1-5; D is ambiguous. CDR1 is MNHEY, CDR2 SVGAGI, per germline. The CDR3 loop spans 12 amino acids. Deletions cut 6 bases from V and 3 bases from J, with 6 bases between. The DNA for the CDR3 is TGTGCCAGCAGGCAGGACAATCAGCCCCAGCATTTT. Translated, it gives CASRQDNQPQHF.

This clone was observed once. The chain carries TRBV5-1 and TRBJ1-5; TRBD1 might be the D (5 bases). Germline CDR1 and CDR2: SGHRS and YFSETQ. The CDR3 is 14 residues long. The ends were cut back, 1 base at V and 6 bases at J, with 11 bases in the middle. The CDR3 nucleotides read TGCGCCAGCAGCTTGTCCCAGGGTAGTCAGCCCCAGCATTTT. Residues: CASSLSQGSQPQHF.

V gene TRBV25-1 combines with J gene TRBJ2-2; perhaps TRBD1 as D (5 bases). Germline V gene data show CDR1 as MGHDK and CDR2 as SYGVNS. The CDR3 covers 15 residues. V was shortened by 3 bases and J by 0 bases, with 8 bases between the two germline ends. CDR3 protein: CASSEGRANTGELFF. The CDR3 DNA is TGTGCCAGCAGTGAGGGCAGGGCGAACACCGGGGAGCTGTTTTTT.

This clone was seen only once. J is TRBJ2-6 and V is TRBV19; D not certain. This CDR3 has 16 amino acids. Between the trimmed V and J ends, which lost 2 bases and 0 bases, there was a span of 8 bases. Germline CDR1 LNHDA, CDR2 SQIVND (reference sequence). The CDR3 is CASSIRSSSGANVLTF. The CDR3 nucleotides read TGTGCCAGTAGTATACGCAGCAGCTCTGGGGCCAACGTCCTGACTTTC.

This chain connects TRBV6-5 to TRBJ2-2, with 10 bases lining up with TRBD1. The CDR3 length is 15 residues. CDR1 is MNHEY and CDR2 is SVGAGI in the germline V gene. The trim removed 7 bases at V and 4 bases at J, leaving 6 bases unmatched. Here the CDR3 reads CASKDRGPGTGELFF. CDR3 DNA sequence: TGTGCCAGCAAAGACAGGGGGCCGGGCACCGGGGAGCTGTTTTTT.

This clone was recorded once. The V gene is TRBV7-8, the J gene TRBJ1-2, with D hard to call. The CDR3 covers 15 residues. CDR1 and CDR2 from the germline V gene are SGHVS and FQNEAQ. V lost 2 bases and J 4 bases, leaving 14 bases between the germline ends. The CDR3 DNA sequence: TGTGCCAGCAGCTTAACCTCGAGTCCATTCTATGGCTACACCTTC. Protein: CASSLTSSPFYGYTF.

This chain links TRBV7-3 with TRBJ2-3; TRBD1 matches at 12 bases. With 5 bases clipped from V and 4 bases from J, the junction kept 4 bases outside the gene matches. The CDR3 sequence is 15 residues long. The germline V gene has CDR1 SGHTA and CDR2 FQGTGA. CDR3 nucleotides: TGTGCCAGCAGCCCGGGACAGGGGGCCGCAGATACGCAGTATTTT. Translating it yields CASSPGQGAADTQYF.

V usage is TRBV11-2 and J usage is TRBJ2-3, with D uncertain. The V gene lost 5 bases and the J gene lost 6 bases, with 12 bases spanning the gap. The length of the CDR3 is 13 residues. The germline V gene encodes CDR1 SGHAT and CDR2 FQNNGV. The CDR3 here is CASSLQPRDTQYF. DNA of the CDR3: TGTGCCAGCAGCCTCCAACCCCGCGATACGCAGTATTTT.

This clone was counted once. V is TRBV3-1 (or the pseudogene TRBV3-2) and J is TRBJ2-4; D may match TRBD1 or TRBD2 (6 bases each). This CDR3 spans 17 amino acids. CDR1 and CDR2 (germline): LGHDT, YNNKEL (reference sequence). V gave up 1 base and J gave up 3 bases, with 16 bases separating them. CDR3 residues: CASSQAGVGGGKNIQYF. CDR3 sequence (DNA): TGTGCCAGCAGCCAAGCGGGGGTCGGGGGCGGCAAAAACATTCAGTACTTC.

CDR3 sequence (DNA): TGCAGCGTTGCCAGGTCGTACGCTGAAGCTTTCTTT. Amino acids: CSVARSYAEAFF. V and J are TRBV29-1 and TRBJ1-1, with D hard to call. Looked up from germline, CDR1 is SQVTM and CDR2 is ANQGSEA. The CDR3 is 12 residues long. Trimming removed 4 bases at V and 6 bases at J, with 12 bases between.